The next 21 T cell receptor beta chains were all read from a single sample in a study of blood T cell repertoires in COVID-19. Libraries were prepared by immunoSEQ multiplex PCR; TCRdb keeps only in-frame clonotypes and omits some of them. This sample has 400,000 to 500,000 clones; roughly 84% occur once, and the top ten carry 1.2% to 1.5%. The material sequenced was PBMCs or T cells enriched from blood (not recorded which). Source of these receptors: a woman aged 18-35 years who had been exposed to COVID-19.

The chain recombines TRBV4-3 with TRBJ2-3; the match to TRBD1 covers 7 bases. Germline V gene data show CDR1 as LGHNA and CDR2 as YSLEER. The junction had 8 bases not matched to a gene; V was cut back by 1 base and J by 4 bases. This CDR3 has 16 residues. The CDR3 is CASSQGDWTGADTQYF. CDR3 sequence (DNA): TGCGCCAGCAGCCAAGGGGATTGGACAGGAGCAGATACGCAGTATTTT.

This chain links TRBV3-1 (or the pseudogene TRBV3-2) with TRBJ1-2; D possibly corresponds to TRBD1 (5 bases). Per germline, CDR1 LGHDT and CDR2 YNNKEL (reference sequence). Trimming took 7 bases from V and 0 from J, leaving 9 bases between them. The CDR3 covers 13 residues. CDR3 bases: TGTGCCAGCACGGGGACTCCTAACTATGGCTACACCTTC. It translates to CASTGTPNYGYTF.

The rearrangement links TRBV24-1 to TRBJ1-5; D is perhaps TRBD1 (5 bases). The germline V and J ends were trimmed by 5 bases and 4 bases, with 11 bases remaining between them. Looked up from germline, CDR1 is KGHDR and CDR2 is SFDVKD. The CDR3 is made up of 14 amino acids. This chain's CDR3 is CATSASRANQPQHF. In DNA, the CDR3 is TGTGCCACCAGTGCCTCCAGGGCGAATCAGCCCCAGCATTTT.

This sequence joins TRBV28 and TRBJ2-1, with 7 bases that match TRBD2. Germline CDR1 is MDHEN and CDR2 is SYDVKM. V dropped 4 bases and J dropped 4; count of bases not matched to a gene: 7. The CDR3 totals 15 residues. DNA for the CDR3: TGTGCCAGCAGTTCAACGGGGGGTAGATACAATGAGCAGTTCTTC. Its translation is CASSSTGGRYNEQFF.

This clone was seen only a few times. J is TRBJ2-3 and V is TRBV4-3; maybe TRBD1 (5 bases). Per germline, CDR1 LGHNA and CDR2 YSLEER. The length of the CDR3 is 14 residues. Trimming removed 2 bases at V and 2 bases at J, with 8 bases between. This chain's CDR3 is CASSQQGFTDTQYF. The CDR3 DNA reads TGCGCCAGCAGCCAACAGGGATTCACAGATACGCAGTATTTT.

The chain combines TRBV25-1 with TRBJ2-7; no clear D gene. The CDR3 length is 13 residues. Germline CDR1 reads MGHDK; CDR2 reads SYGVNS. Trimming pared 2 bases from V and 2 bases from J, leaving 7 bases between. In nucleotides, the CDR3 is TGTGCCAGCAGTGAAAAACAGACCTACGAGCAGTACTTC. Translated: CASSEKQTYEQYF.

The genes are TRBV19 and TRBJ2-7; a weak D match, TRBD2 (7 bases). V shed 3 bases and J shed 2 bases, with 14 bases lying between them. CDR3 size: 15 residues. Looked up from germline, CDR1 is LNHDA and CDR2 is SQIVND (reference sequence). CDR3 sequence reads: CASSMKRGGTYEQYF. The CDR3 DNA is TGTGCCAGTAGTATGAAGAGGGGGGGAACCTACGAGCAGTACTTC. Looking up the rest from reference TRBV19 and TRBJ2-7 gives the full variable domain: DGGITQSPKYLFRKEGQNVTLSCEQNLNHDAMYWYRQDPGQGLRLIYYSQIVNDFQKGDIAEGYSVSREKKESFPLTVTSAQKNPTAFYLCASSMKRGGTYEQYFGPGTRLTVT.

Note on this clone: In the same sample, other DNA sequences code for this CDR3. The chain joins TRBV29-1 to TRBJ1-1; maybe TRBD1 (5 bases). V lost 5 bases to trimming and J lost 5 bases, with 9 bases between them. Germline assignment: CDR1 SQVTM and CDR2 ANQGSEA. The CDR3 loop spans 11 amino acids. CDR3 sequence: CSVYRGTEAFF. Written as DNA, the CDR3 is TGCAGCGTTTATCGGGGGACTGAAGCTTTCTTT.

CDR3 residues: CASSPTTGLAGELFF. In DNA, the CDR3 is TGTGCCAGCAGTCCCACGACAGGGTTGGCCGGGGAGCTGTTTTTT. V usage is TRBV28 and J usage is TRBJ2-2, with 7 nucleotides matching TRBD1. There are 15 residues in the CDR3. Germline loops: CDR1 MDHEN, CDR2 SYDVKM. V dropped 5 bases and J dropped 6; count of bases not matched to a gene: 9.

The V gene is TRBV6-4, the J gene TRBJ1-4; unclear D gene. The CDR3 has 18 residues. Deletions cut 0 bases from V and 2 bases from J, with 16 bases between. Germline V CDR1 and CDR2: MRHNA, SNTAGT. CDR3 in DNA: TGTGCCAGCAGTGACTCATTGTGGCAGAGACACACTAATGAAAAACTGTTTTTT. This encodes CASSDSLWQRHTNEKLFF.

The genes are TRBV4-2 and TRBJ2-7; 8 bases map to TRBD2. The CDR3 runs 17 residues. J was trimmed by 4 bases and V by 4 bases; bases with no gene match: 15. Germline values: CDR1 LGHNA, CDR2 YNFKEQ. In DNA form, the CDR3 reads TGTGCCAGCAGCCTACTCACGAGCGGGAGCGCCATTTACGAGCAGTACTTC. Translated: CASSLLTSGSAIYEQYF.

The J gene is TRBJ2-7, the V gene TRBV5-1, with D perhaps matching TRBD2 (5 bases). Per the germline V gene, CDR1 is SGHRS and CDR2 is YFSETQ. The CDR3 has 16 residues. V was trimmed by 0 bases and J by 1 base, leaving 14 bases between them. The CDR3 sequence: CASSLDPRGSSYEQYF. The CDR3 nucleotides read TGCGCCAGCAGCTTGGATCCACGCGGGTCATCCTACGAGCAGTACTTC.

The chain carries TRBV14 and TRBJ2-2; TRBD2 matches 9 bases. In germline, CDR1 is SGHDN, CDR2 FVKESK. After removal of 0 bases from V and 3 bases from J, the junction contained 5 bases not matched to a gene. The CDR3 has 17 residues. The CDR3 reads CASSQDWRGGHTGELFF. The CDR3 bases are TGTGCCAGCAGCCAAGATTGGCGGGGGGGACACACCGGGGAGCTGTTTTTT.

V gene TRBV2 combines with J gene TRBJ1-2; D ambiguous. CDR3 length equals 13 residues. CDR1 is SNHLY and CDR2 is FYNNEI in the germline V gene. The V gene lost 4 bases and the J gene lost 3 bases, with 9 bases spanning the gap. The CDR3 region is CASSAPGDYGYTF. Written as DNA, the CDR3 is TGTGCCAGCAGTGCTCCGGGAGACTATGGCTACACCTTC.

V and J are TRBV6-5 and TRBJ2-5, with 7 bases aligning to TRBD1. The trim removed 2 bases at V and 1 base at J, leaving 7 bases unmatched. CDR1 and CDR2 from the germline V gene are MNHEY and SVGAGI. This CDR3 is built from 16 residues. The DNA for the CDR3 is TGTGCCAGCAGTTACACACTAACAGGGGTCCAAGAGACCCAGTACTTC. Encoded protein: CASSYTLTGVQETQYF.

This chain connects TRBV2 to TRBJ1-5, with D possibly matching TRBD1 (6 bases). V gave up 2 bases and J gave up 1 base, with 9 bases separating them. The CDR3 extends over 15 amino acids. CDR1 is SNHLY, CDR2 FYNNEI, per germline. CDR3 sequence reads: CASSEFRGSNQPQHF. As DNA, the CDR3 is TGTGCCAGCAGTGAATTCAGGGGCAGCAATCAGCCCCAGCATTTT.

The chain employs TRBV11-1 and TRBJ1-2; 8 bases agree with TRBD1. V lost 4 bases, J lost 5 bases, and 6 bases stayed unmatched. Per germline, CDR1 SGHAT and CDR2 FQDESV (reference sequence). The CDR3 runs to 14 residues. CDR3: CASSSGQGGYGYTF. The DNA for the CDR3 is TGTGCCAGCAGCTCCGGACAGGGTGGATATGGCTACACCTTC.

The chain is built from TRBV6-5 and TRBJ1-6; tentatively, D is TRBD1 (5 bases). The germline gives CDR1 MNHEY, CDR2 SVGAGI. Trimming took off 4 bases at V and 9 bases at J, with 19 bases between the two ends. CDR3 length equals 16 residues. CDR3 DNA: TGTGCCAGCAGTTTGACAGAGCCGAGTCTTGGTTCACCCCTCCACTTT. Translating it yields CASSLTEPSLGSPLHF.

This clone appeared a few times. This sequence joins TRBV7-2 and TRBJ1-1; possible D gene TRBD1, 5 bases. V was shortened by 1 base and J by 4 bases, with 16 bases between the two germline ends. Germline V gene sequence: CDR1 SGHTA, CDR2 FQGNSA. CDR3 length: 16 residues. The CDR3 DNA follows: TGTGCCAGCAGCTTAGTTGGGACGGGGGGGACCACTGAAGCTTTCTTT. Its translation: CASSLVGTGGTTEAFF.

The rearrangement joins TRBV28 to TRBJ2-7, with 9 bases matching TRBD1. The CDR3 loop spans 15 amino acids. The ends lost 8 bases at V and 0 bases at J; junction bases unmatched: 8. Germline V gives CDR1 MDHEN, CDR2 SYDVKM. In DNA form, the CDR3 reads TGTGCCAGCGGAAGGACAGGGGACTACTCCTACGAGCAGTACTTC. Its translation is CASGRTGDYSYEQYF.

As DNA, the CDR3 is TGTGCCACCAGTGATTTGGAGATAGGGGGCGAGGAGACCCAGTACTTC. As protein: CATSDLEIGGEETQYF. V and J are TRBV24-1 and TRBJ2-5; 7 nucleotides match TRBD1. This CDR3 is built from 16 residues. J was trimmed by 5 bases and V by 0 bases; bases with no gene match: 8. Germline loops: CDR1 KGHDR, CDR2 SFDVKD.